Shown below are 30 T cell receptor beta chains from a single sample sequenced in a study of blood T cell repertoires in COVID-19. The table came from immunoSEQ multiplex PCR; TCRdb's copy has only in-frame clones and leaves some out. The sample lists fewer than 350,000 clones, more than 70% occurring once. The sequenced sample consisted of PBMCs or T cells enriched from blood (not recorded which). These receptors were taken from an older woman in a cohort exposed to, infected with or recovered from COVID-19 (not recorded which).

The chain is built from TRBV24-1 and TRBJ2-1; TRBD2 matches at 10 bases. This CDR3 is built from 16 residues. CDR1 and CDR2 from the germline V gene are KGHDR and SFDVKD. Trimming cost V 1 base and J 4 bases; bases outside gene matches: 3. The CDR3 region has the DNA TGTGCCACCAGTGATTTTCTAGCGGGAGTTTACAATGAGCAGTTCTTC. Amino acid sequence: CATSDFLAGVYNEQFF.

The chain joins TRBV7-9 to TRBJ1-1; TRBD1 matches 9 bases. The CDR3 spans 14 residues. Unmatched junction bases numbered 4, after V lost 5 bases and J lost 3 bases. Germline CDR1 and CDR2: SEHNR and FQNEAQ (reference sequence). This chain's CDR3 is CASSPDRGDTEAFF. CDR3 nucleotide sequence: TGTGCCAGCAGCCCCGACAGGGGGGACACTGAAGCTTTCTTT.

With regard to this clone: Other nucleotide sequences in the sample specify the same CDR3. This chain uses TRBV19 with TRBJ1-6; possibly TRBD1 for D (5 bases). The V gene's germline CDR1 is LNHDA and CDR2 SQIVND (reference sequence). The CDR3 is 16 amino acids. Trimming stripped 6 bases from V and 7 bases from J, with 19 bases between. CDR3 protein: CASSKDSPLGNSPLHF. CDR3 bases: TGTGCCAGTAGCAAAGACAGTCCGCTCGGAAATTCACCCCTCCACTTT.

The sample holds a few counts of this clone. This sample includes further DNA sequences coding for the same CDR3. The rearrangement links TRBV3-1 (or the pseudogene TRBV3-2) to TRBJ1-5; D is perhaps TRBD1 (6 bases). CDR3 length: 15 amino acids. Germline V gene data show CDR1 as LGHDT and CDR2 as YNNKEL (reference sequence). V was trimmed by 1 base and J by 6 bases, leaving 13 bases between them. The CDR3 here is CASSQGAGGSQPQHF. CDR3 bases: TGTGCCAGCAGCCAAGGGGCGGGGGGCAGTCAGCCCCAGCATTTT.

The chain recombines TRBV5-4 with TRBJ1-1; 9 nucleotides agree with TRBD1. CDR3 length equals 16 residues. Trimming cost V 0 bases and J 1 base; bases outside gene matches: 4. Germline CDR1 reads SGHNT; CDR2 reads YYREEE (reference sequence). The CDR3 DNA follows: TGTGCCAGCAGCTTGGAGGCACAGGGGGCGAACACTGAAGCTTTCTTT. This encodes CASSLEAQGANTEAFF.

This clone was seen just once. CDR3 nucleotide sequence: TGCGCCAGCAGTGACCGACAGGGCCAAGAGACCCAGTACTTC. Residues: CASSDRQGQETQYF. The J gene is TRBJ2-5, the V gene TRBV10-1, with 7 bases aligning to TRBD1. With V trimmed by 3 bases and J by 1 base, 2 bases remained unmatched. The CDR3 consists of 14 residues. Germline CDR1 WNHNN, CDR2 SYGVQD (reference sequence).

The gene calls are TRBV6-2 or TRBV6-3 and TRBJ2-7; no reliable D call. CDR3 length: 11 residues. Germline assignment: CDR1 MNHEY and CDR2 SVGEGT. V was cut by 5 bases and J by 3 bases, with 5 bases left in between. The CDR3 spells CASSPYYEQYF. In nucleotides, the CDR3 is TGTGCCAGCAGTCCCTACTACGAGCAGTACTTC.

J is TRBJ2-7 and V is TRBV3-1 (or the pseudogene TRBV3-2); 11 positions agree with TRBD2. V dropped 1 base and J dropped 2; count of bases not matched to a gene: 4. This CDR3 comprises 16 residues. Germline values: CDR1 LGHDT, CDR2 YNNKEL (reference sequence). The CDR3 coding sequence is TGTGCCAGCAGCCAAGCCTTGACTAGCGGGGCCTACGAGCAGTACTTC. Its protein product is CASSQALTSGAYEQYF.

The chain joins TRBV7-8 to TRBJ2-5; 8 positions agree with TRBD1. CDR1 is SGHVS and CDR2 is FQNEAQ in the germline V gene. The junction had 17 bases not matched to a gene; V was cut back by 5 bases and J by 9 bases. The CDR3 totals 16 residues. The CDR3 coding sequence is TGTGCCAGCAGCCCCATAGACAGGGGCGTGGGGAGAGCCCAGTACTTC. Amino acid sequence: CASSPIDRGVGRAQYF.

This clone was seen ten or more times. The rearrangement links TRBV6-2 or TRBV6-3 to TRBJ1-2; the D is unclear. Per the germline V gene, CDR1 is MNHEY and CDR2 is SVGEGT. Trimming took 6 bases from V and 6 from J, leaving 17 bases between them. The CDR3 is made up of 14 amino acids. The CDR3 nucleotides read TGTGCCAGCAGCCGATTATGGACTGAGGATGGCTACACCTTC. Translating gives CASSRLWTEDGYTF.

This chain connects TRBV7-2 to TRBJ1-1, with D possibly TRBD1 on 5 matching bases. The CDR3 extends over 14 amino acids. Germline V gives CDR1 SGHTA, CDR2 FQGNSA. The ends were cut back, 1 base at V and 1 base at J, with 7 bases in the middle. The CDR3 region is CASSLVGANTEAFF. DNA of the CDR3: TGTGCCAGCAGCTTAGTAGGGGCGAACACTGAAGCTTTCTTT.

CDR3: CASSISRQSSYNSPLHF. DNA of the CDR3: TGTGCCAGTAGTATAAGCAGGCAGAGCTCCTATAATTCACCCCTCCACTTT. V and J are TRBV19 and TRBJ1-6; D call uncertain. The germline V gene encodes CDR1 LNHDA and CDR2 SQIVND (reference sequence). This CDR3 spans 17 amino acids. V lost 2 bases to trimming and J lost 0 bases, with 11 bases between them.

This chain links TRBV5-4 with TRBJ2-1; the match to TRBD2 covers 7 bases. CDR1 is SGHNT, CDR2 YYREEE, per germline (reference sequence). CDR3 length: 16 residues. The J segment lost 7 bases and the V segment lost 4 bases, leaving 14 bases of the junction unmatched. CDR3 sequence reads: CASSPGLMAGANEQFF. In DNA form, the CDR3 reads TGTGCCAGCAGCCCGGGACTGATGGCGGGAGCAAATGAGCAGTTCTTC.

This clone appeared once. The chain couples TRBV28 to TRBJ1-6, with TRBD1 matching 7 bases. The CDR3 extends over 15 amino acids. The V segment lost 5 bases and the J segment 6 bases; nucleotides outside the gene matches: 7. The germline V gene has CDR1 MDHEN and CDR2 SYDVKM. CDR3 nucleotides: TGTGCCAGCAGTGCAACCACAGGGGTTAATTCACCCCTCCACTTT. Protein product: CASSATTGVNSPLHF. Drawing the rest from reference TRBV28 and TRBJ1-6, the complete variable domain is DVKVTQSSRYLVKRTGEKVFLECVQDMDHENMFWYRQDPGLGLRLIYFSYDVKMKEKGDIPEGYSVSREKKERFSLILESASTNQTSMYLCASSATTGVNSPLHFGNGTRLTVT.

The chain couples TRBV28 to TRBJ1-2, with 7 bases lining up with TRBD1. This CDR3 has 15 residues. The germline V gene has CDR1 MDHEN and CDR2 SYDVKM. With V trimmed by 3 bases and J by 4 bases, 8 bases remained unmatched. CDR3 in amino acids: CASSLWRGLPYGYTF. In DNA form, the CDR3 reads TGTGCCAGCAGTTTGTGGAGGGGGCTCCCCTATGGCTACACCTTC.

The chain joins TRBV5-1 to TRBJ1-1, with D maybe TRBD1 (6 bases). There are 15 residues in the CDR3. V was shortened by 4 bases and J by 6 bases, with 19 bases between the two germline ends. From germline, CDR1 is SGHRS and CDR2 YFSETQ. The CDR3 spells CASSLRTASGPEAFF. The CDR3 coding sequence is TGCGCCAGCAGCCTCAGGACAGCTTCTGGCCCTGAAGCTTTCTTT. Looking up the rest from reference TRBV5-1 and TRBJ1-1 gives the full variable domain: KAGVTQTPRYLIKTRGQQVTLSCSPISGHRSVSWYQQTPGQGLQFLFEYFSETQRNKGNFPGRFSGRQFSNSRSEMNVSTLELGDSALYLCASSLRTASGPEAFFGQGTRLTVV.

The chain links TRBV5-1 to TRBJ1-1; 10 nucleotides agree with TRBD1. Germline trimming cut 1 base from V and 7 bases from J; bases unmatched to any gene: 13. CDR3 size: 17 residues. The germline gives CDR1 SGHRS, CDR2 YFSETQ. This CDR3 is CASSLSRTGGQSGEAFF. The CDR3 region has the DNA TGCGCCAGCAGCTTGAGTCGGACAGGGGGTCAATCCGGTGAAGCTTTCTTT.

The rearrangement links TRBV6-1 to TRBJ2-1; 10 bases map to TRBD2. Germline V gene data show CDR1 as MNHNS and CDR2 as SASEGT. The CDR3 is 15 residues long. J was trimmed by 5 bases and V by 3 bases; bases with no gene match: 4. CDR3 nucleotides: TGTGCCAGCAGTGACCCGGGACTAGCGAACAATGAGCAGTTCTTC. Its translation: CASSDPGLANNEQFF.

The chain carries TRBV6-5 and TRBJ1-3, with D possibly being TRBD1 (5 bases). This CDR3 spans 15 amino acids. CDR1 is MNHEY, CDR2 SVGAGI, per germline. Trimming removed 6 bases from V and 0 bases from J, with 12 bases in between. The CDR3, as DNA: TGTGCCAGCAGGCGGGACGGCGGCTCTGGAAACACCATATATTTT. Amino acids: CASRRDGGSGNTIYF.

The rearrangement uses TRBV5-6 and TRBJ2-7; tentatively, D is TRBD2 (5 bases). V was pared by 0 bases and J by 5 bases, with 18 bases between. This CDR3 has 16 residues. The germline CDR1 and CDR2 sequences are SGHDT and YYEEEE. CDR3 in DNA: TGTGCCAGCAGCTTGGTCGGGGTGACGCTACTACACGAGCAGTACTTC. Translation gives CASSLVGVTLLHEQYF.

This clone was picked up one time. The chain has TRBV28 and TRBJ1-6; D call uncertain. Per the germline V gene, CDR1 is MDHEN and CDR2 is SYDVKM. This CDR3 region has 12 residues. Trimming took 6 bases from V and 9 from J, leaving 9 bases between them. The CDR3: CASSASLSPLHF. In DNA, the CDR3 is TGTGCCAGCAGCGCGTCCCTTTCACCCCTCCACTTT.

DNA of the CDR3: TGTGCCAGCAGCCATCCCCGAGTAGGGACAGGCTCCGAAAAACTGTTTTTT. Protein product: CASSHPRVGTGSEKLFF. This rearrangement joins TRBV14 to TRBJ1-4; the match to TRBD1 covers 8 bases. The CDR3 sequence is 17 residues long. Germline-derived CDR1 and CDR2 are SGHDN and FVKESK. Trimming took 3 bases from V and 8 from J; bases not matched to a gene: 14.

This chain joins TRBV4-2 and TRBJ1-1; 7 nucleotides agree with TRBD1. CDR1 LGHNA and CDR2 YNFKEQ come from the germline V gene. There are 17 residues in the CDR3. The junction had 7 bases not matched to a gene; V was cut back by 0 bases and J by 0 bases. The CDR3 DNA reads as TGTGCCAGCAGCCAAGAACCGGGACAGATTATGAACACTGAAGCTTTCTTT. It encodes CASSQEPGQIMNTEAFF.

Only one count was recorded for this clone. The chain uses TRBV5-1 and TRBJ2-5; D not resolved. Germline loops: CDR1 SGHRS, CDR2 YFSETQ. The CDR3 totals 14 residues. V dropped 0 bases and J dropped 1 base, with 7 bases sitting between them. Here the CDR3 DNA reads TGCGCCAGCAGCTTGGGAGAAGCCCAAGAGACCCAGTACTTC. It translates to CASSLGEAQETQYF.

The chain links TRBV7-9 to TRBJ2-2; 8 bases match TRBD2. V was clipped by 3 bases and J by 5 bases; unmatched bases: 2. This CDR3 is built from 14 residues. The germline V gene encodes CDR1 SEHNR and CDR2 FQNEAQ (reference sequence). The CDR3 loop is CASSLQRETGELFF. The CDR3 coding sequence is TGTGCCAGCAGCTTGCAGCGGGAGACCGGGGAGCTGTTTTTT.

The gene calls are TRBV5-1 and TRBJ1-5, with 8 bases that match TRBD1. This CDR3 has 14 amino acids. Germline assignment: CDR1 SGHRS and CDR2 YFSETQ. V gave up 0 bases and J gave up 10 bases; unmatched junction bases: 6. The CDR3 is CASSLDQGARPQHF. The CDR3 nucleotides are TGCGCCAGCAGCTTGGATCAGGGGGCCCGTCCCCAGCATTTT.

This clone was recorded a few times. The J gene is TRBJ2-6, the V gene TRBV6-2 or TRBV6-3; the D is unclear. This CDR3 has 15 amino acids. V lost 1 base and J lost 0, with 4 bases in between. In germline, CDR1 is MNHEY, CDR2 SVGEGT. The CDR3 region is CASSYLASGANVLTF. CDR3 DNA: TGTGCCAGCAGTTACTTGGCCTCTGGGGCCAACGTCCTGACTTTC.

The CDR3 DNA reads as TGTGCCAGCAGACCGACTAGCGGGATACTTGAGCAGTTCTTC. It translates to CASRPTSGILEQFF. The rearrangement links TRBV7-9 to TRBJ2-1; 11 nucleotides line up with TRBD2. The CDR3 sequence is 14 residues long. The germline V gene has CDR1 SEHNR and CDR2 FQNEAQ (reference sequence). V was clipped by 6 bases and J by 9 bases; unmatched bases: 7.

This chain uses TRBV18 with TRBJ1-5, with D unresolved. Germline loops: CDR1 KGHSH, CDR2 LQKENI. The CDR3 runs 15 residues. V dropped 3 bases and J dropped 6 bases, with 15 bases sitting between them. Here the CDR3 DNA reads TGTGCCAGCTCACCTAGCCGGGAGATCACTCAGCCCCAGCATTTT. It yields the protein CASSPSREITQPQHF.

This chain connects TRBV10-3 to TRBJ1-6; the D is unclear. The CDR3 contains 15 residues. Trimming pared 7 bases from V and 7 bases from J, leaving 17 bases between. Per the germline V gene, CDR1 is ENHRY and CDR2 is SYGVKD. This CDR3 is CAITERSGPNSPLHF. The CDR3 DNA is TGTGCCATCACCGAGCGGTCCGGACCGAATTCACCCCTCCACTTT.